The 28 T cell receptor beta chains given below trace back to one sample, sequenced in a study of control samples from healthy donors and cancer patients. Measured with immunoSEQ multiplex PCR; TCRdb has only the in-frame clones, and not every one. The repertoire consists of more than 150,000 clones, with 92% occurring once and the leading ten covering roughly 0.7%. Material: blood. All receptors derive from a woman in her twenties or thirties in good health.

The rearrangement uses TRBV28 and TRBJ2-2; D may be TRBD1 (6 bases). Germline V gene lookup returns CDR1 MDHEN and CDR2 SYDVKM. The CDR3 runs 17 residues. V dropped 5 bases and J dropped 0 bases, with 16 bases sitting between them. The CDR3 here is CASSTTSTGANTGELFF. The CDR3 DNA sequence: TGTGCCAGCAGTACCACATCGACAGGAGCGAACACCGGGGAGCTGTTTTTT.

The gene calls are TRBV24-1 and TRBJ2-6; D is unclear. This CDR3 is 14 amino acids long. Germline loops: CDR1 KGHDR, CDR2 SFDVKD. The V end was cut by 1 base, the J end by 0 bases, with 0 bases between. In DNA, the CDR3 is TGTGCCACCAGTGATTTCTCTGGGGCCAACGTCCTGACTTTC. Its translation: CATSDFSGANVLTF.

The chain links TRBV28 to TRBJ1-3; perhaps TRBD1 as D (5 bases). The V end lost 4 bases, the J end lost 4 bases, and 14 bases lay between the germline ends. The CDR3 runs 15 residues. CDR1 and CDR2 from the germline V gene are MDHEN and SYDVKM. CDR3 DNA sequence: TGTGCCAGCAGTTCCGCCGGGGGGAGCGGAAACACCATATATTTT. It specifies CASSSAGGSGNTIYF.

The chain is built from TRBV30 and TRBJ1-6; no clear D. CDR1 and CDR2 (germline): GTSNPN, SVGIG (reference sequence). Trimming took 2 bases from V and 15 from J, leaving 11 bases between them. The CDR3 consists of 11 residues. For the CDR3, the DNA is TGTGCCTGGAGTACTCCCCGGGGCCTCCACTTT. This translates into CAWSTPRGLHF. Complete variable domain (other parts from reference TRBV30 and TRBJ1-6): SQTIHQWPATLVQPVGSPLSLECTVEGTSNPNLYWYRQAAGRGLQLLFYSVGIGQISSEVPQNLSASRPQDRQFILSSKKLLLSDSGFYLCAWSTPRGLHFGNGTRLTVT.

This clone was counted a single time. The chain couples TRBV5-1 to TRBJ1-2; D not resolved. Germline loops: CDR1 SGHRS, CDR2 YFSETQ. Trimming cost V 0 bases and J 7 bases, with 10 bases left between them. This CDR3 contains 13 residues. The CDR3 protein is CASSLEPISGYTF. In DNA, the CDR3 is TGCGCCAGCAGCTTGGAACCTATTTCTGGCTACACCTTC.

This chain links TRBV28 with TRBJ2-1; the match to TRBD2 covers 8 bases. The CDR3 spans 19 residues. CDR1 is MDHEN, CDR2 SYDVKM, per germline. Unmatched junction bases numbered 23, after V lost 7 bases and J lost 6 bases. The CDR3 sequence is CASTPGRLFRQAGGNEQFF. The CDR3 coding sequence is TGTGCCAGCACTCCCGGGCGATTATTCAGACAGGCGGGAGGCAATGAGCAGTTCTTC.

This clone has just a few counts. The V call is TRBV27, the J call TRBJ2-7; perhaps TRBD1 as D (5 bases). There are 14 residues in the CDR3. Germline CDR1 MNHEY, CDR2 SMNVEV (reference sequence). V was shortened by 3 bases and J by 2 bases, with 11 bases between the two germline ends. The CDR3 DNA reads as TGTGCCAGCAGTTTTCAGGGCAGGGCCTACGAGCAGTACTTC. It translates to CASSFQGRAYEQYF.

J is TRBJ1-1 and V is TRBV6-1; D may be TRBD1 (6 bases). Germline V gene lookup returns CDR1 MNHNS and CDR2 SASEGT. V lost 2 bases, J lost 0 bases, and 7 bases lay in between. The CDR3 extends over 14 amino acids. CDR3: CASSEWTVNTEAFF. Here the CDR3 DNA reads TGTGCCAGCAGTGAATGGACAGTGAACACTGAAGCTTTCTTT.

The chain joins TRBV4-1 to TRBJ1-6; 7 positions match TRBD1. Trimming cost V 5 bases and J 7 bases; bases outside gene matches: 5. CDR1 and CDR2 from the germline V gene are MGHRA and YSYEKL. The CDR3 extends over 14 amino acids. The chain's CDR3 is CASSLDRTNSPLHF. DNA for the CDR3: TGCGCCAGCAGCTTGGACAGGACCAATTCACCCCTCCACTTT.

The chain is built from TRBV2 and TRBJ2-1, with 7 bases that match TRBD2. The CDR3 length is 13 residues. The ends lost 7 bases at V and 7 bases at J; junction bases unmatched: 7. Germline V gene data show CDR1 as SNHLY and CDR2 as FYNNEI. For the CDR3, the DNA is TGTGCCAGCAACGAAGCGGGACCGAATGAGCAGTTCTTC. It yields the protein CASNEAGPNEQFF.

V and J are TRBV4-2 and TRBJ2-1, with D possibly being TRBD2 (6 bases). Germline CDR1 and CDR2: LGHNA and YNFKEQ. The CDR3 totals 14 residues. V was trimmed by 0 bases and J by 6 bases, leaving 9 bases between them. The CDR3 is CASSQDRLGNEQFF. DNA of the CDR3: TGTGCCAGCAGCCAAGATCGACTAGGCAATGAGCAGTTCTTC.

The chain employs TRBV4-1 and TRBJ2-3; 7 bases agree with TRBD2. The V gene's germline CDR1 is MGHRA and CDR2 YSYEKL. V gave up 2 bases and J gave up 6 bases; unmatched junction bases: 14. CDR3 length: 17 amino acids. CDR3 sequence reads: CASSQNPSGGSWDTQYF. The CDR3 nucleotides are TGCGCCAGCAGCCAAAACCCTAGTGGCGGGAGTTGGGATACGCAGTATTTT.

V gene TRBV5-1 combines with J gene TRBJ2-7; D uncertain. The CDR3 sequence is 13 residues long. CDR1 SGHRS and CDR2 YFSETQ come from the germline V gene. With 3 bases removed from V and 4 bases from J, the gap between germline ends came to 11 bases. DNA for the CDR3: TGCGCCAGCAGCTCCAGACCCGTTTACGAGCAGTACTTC. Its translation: CASSSRPVYEQYF.

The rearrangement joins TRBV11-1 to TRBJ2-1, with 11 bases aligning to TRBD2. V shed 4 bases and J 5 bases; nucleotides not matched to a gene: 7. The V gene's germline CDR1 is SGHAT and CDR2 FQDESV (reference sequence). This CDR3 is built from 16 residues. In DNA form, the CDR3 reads TGTGCCAGCAGCTACCCTAGCGGGAGGTCGCACAATGAGCAGTTCTTC. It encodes CASSYPSGRSHNEQFF.

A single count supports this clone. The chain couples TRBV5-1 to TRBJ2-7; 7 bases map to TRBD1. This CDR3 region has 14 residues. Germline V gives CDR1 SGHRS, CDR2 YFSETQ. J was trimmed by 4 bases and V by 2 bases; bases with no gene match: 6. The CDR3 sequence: CASSLITGEYEQYF. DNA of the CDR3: TGCGCCAGCAGCTTAATCACAGGGGAGTACGAGCAGTACTTC. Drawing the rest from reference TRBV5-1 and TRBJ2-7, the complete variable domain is KAGVTQTPRYLIKTRGQQVTLSCSPISGHRSVSWYQQTPGQGLQFLFEYFSETQRNKGNFPGRFSGRQFSNSRSEMNVSTLELGDSALYLCASSLITGEYEQYFGPGTRLTVT.

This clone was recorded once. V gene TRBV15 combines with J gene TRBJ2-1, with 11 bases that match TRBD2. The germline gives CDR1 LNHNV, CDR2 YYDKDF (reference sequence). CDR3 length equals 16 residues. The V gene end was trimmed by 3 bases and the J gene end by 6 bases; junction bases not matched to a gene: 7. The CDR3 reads CATSSLFGLAGNEQFF. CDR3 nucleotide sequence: TGTGCCACCAGCAGCTTATTCGGACTAGCGGGCAATGAGCAGTTCTTC.

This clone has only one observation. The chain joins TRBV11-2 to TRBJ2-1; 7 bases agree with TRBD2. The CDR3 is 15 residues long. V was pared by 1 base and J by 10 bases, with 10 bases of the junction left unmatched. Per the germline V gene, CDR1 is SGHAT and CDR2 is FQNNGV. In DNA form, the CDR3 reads TGTGCCAGCAGCTTAGCGTTCGGGGGGAGAATAGAGCAGTTCTTC. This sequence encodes CASSLAFGGRIEQFF.

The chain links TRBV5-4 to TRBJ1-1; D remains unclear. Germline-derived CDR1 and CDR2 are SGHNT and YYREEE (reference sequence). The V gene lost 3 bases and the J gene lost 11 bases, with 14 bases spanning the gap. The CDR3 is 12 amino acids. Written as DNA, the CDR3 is TGTGCCAGCAGCTCTCCGACGGGTGGGGCTTTCTTT. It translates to CASSSPTGGAFF.

Here the CDR3 reads CASSFIATNEKLFF. The CDR3 DNA reads TGTGCCAGCAGTTTTATTGCGACTAATGAAAAACTGTTTTTT. The chain carries TRBV28 and TRBJ1-4; no definite D call. The CDR3 sequence is 14 residues long. Deletions cut 3 bases from V and 2 bases from J, with 7 bases between. The germline gives CDR1 MDHEN, CDR2 SYDVKM.

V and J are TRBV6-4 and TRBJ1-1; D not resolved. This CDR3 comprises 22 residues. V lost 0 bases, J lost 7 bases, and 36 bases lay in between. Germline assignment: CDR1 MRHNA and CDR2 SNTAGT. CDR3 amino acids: CASSDSTQFVPPILTLRLEAFF. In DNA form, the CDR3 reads TGTGCCAGCAGTGACTCGACGCAGTTCGTTCCCCCAATTCTTACCCTCCGACTTGAAGCTTTCTTT.

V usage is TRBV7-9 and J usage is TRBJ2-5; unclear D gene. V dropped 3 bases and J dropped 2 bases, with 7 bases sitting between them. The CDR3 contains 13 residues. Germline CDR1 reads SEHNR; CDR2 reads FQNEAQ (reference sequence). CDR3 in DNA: TGTGCCAGCAGCTTTGAGGAACAAGAGACCCAGTACTTC. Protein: CASSFEEQETQYF.

The DNA of the CDR3 is TGTGCCAGCAGCACCAGGGGCGAGGACTATGGCTACACCTTC. Its protein is CASSTRGEDYGYTF. This sequence joins TRBV28 and TRBJ1-2; a possible D gene is TRBD1 (6 bases). The length of the CDR3 is 14 residues. The V gene's germline CDR1 is MDHEN and CDR2 SYDVKM. V lost 6 bases and J 3 bases, leaving 14 bases between the germline ends.

The CDR3 region is CASSIGVAVYEQYF. In DNA form, the CDR3 reads TGTGCCAGTAGTATTGGAGTCGCAGTCTACGAGCAGTACTTC. The genes are TRBV19 and TRBJ2-7, with D unclear. Trimming removed 3 bases at V and 3 bases at J, with 12 bases between. Germline V gene data show CDR1 as LNHDA and CDR2 as SQIVND (reference sequence). The CDR3 covers 14 residues.

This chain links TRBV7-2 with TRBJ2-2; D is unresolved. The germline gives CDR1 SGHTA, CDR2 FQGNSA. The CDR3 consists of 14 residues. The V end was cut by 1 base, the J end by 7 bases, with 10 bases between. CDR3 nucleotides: TGTGCCAGCAGCTTAGTTTCAGTAGTCGGGGAGCTGTTTTTT. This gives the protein CASSLVSVVGELFF.

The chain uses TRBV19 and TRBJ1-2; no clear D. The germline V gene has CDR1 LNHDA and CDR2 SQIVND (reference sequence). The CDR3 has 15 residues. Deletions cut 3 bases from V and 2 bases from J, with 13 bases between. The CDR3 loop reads CASSIARASNYGYTF. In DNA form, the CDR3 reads TGTGCCAGTAGTATCGCGAGGGCGAGCAACTATGGCTACACCTTC. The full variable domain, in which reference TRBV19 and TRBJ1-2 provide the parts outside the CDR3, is DGGITQSPKYLFRKEGQNVTLSCEQNLNHDAMYWYRQDPGQGLRLIYYSQIVNDFQKGDIAEGYSVSREKKESFPLTVTSAQKNPTAFYLCASSIARASNYGYTFGSGTRLTVV.

DNA for the CDR3: TGTGCCAGCAGTTCCCCGGGGCATGGGGAGACCCAGTACTTC. It codes for CASSSPGHGETQYF. The chain employs TRBV6-5 and TRBJ2-5; D may match TRBD1 or TRBD2 (5 bases each). There are 14 residues in the CDR3. CDR1 and CDR2 (germline): MNHEY, SVGAGI. V was trimmed by 4 bases and J by 5 bases, leaving 14 bases between them.

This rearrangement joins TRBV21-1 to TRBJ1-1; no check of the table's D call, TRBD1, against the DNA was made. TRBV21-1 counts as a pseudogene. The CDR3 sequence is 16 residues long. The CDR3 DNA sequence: TGTGCCAGCAGCAGAACAGGGGTGAGAATGAACACTGAAGCTTTCTTT. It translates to CASSRTGVRMNTEAFF.

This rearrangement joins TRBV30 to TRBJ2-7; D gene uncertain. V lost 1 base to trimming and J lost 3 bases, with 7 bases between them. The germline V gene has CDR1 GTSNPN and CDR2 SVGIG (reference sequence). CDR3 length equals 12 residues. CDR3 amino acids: CAWSETRYEQYF. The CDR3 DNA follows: TGTGCCTGGAGTGAGACACGCTACGAGCAGTACTTC.